This TCR beta chain emerged from a study of blood T cell repertoires in COVID-19. Study-wide context: Collection of acute and convalescent COVID-19 samples took place in the United States, Italy and Spain. Sources were T cells, B-cell-depleted T cells, or PBMCs; the material itself was cDNA or gDNA.

With 4 bases removed from V and 8 bases from J, the gap between germline ends came to 15 bases. The CDR3 is 15 residues long. Germline V gene lookup returns CDR1 KGHSH and CDR2 LQKENI. In the authors' workflow: Amplification of reference gene primers provided the estimated nucleated cell counts. Generated by immunoSEQ multiplex PCR, the TCRdb table keeps only in-frame clones and is missing some. V and J calls plus clone size are reproduced from that table; the DNA served to infer D and trimming. The sample has more than 150,000 clones, about 90% seen once. This TCR came from a woman aged 65 to 85 with acute or convalescent COVID-19. The rearrangement joins TRBV18 to TRBJ1-6; D not resolved. The sequenced sample consisted of peripheral blood. For the CDR3, the DNA is TGTGCCAGCTCACTGATGGCGGGTATCGATTCACCCCTCCACTTT. Encoded protein: CASSLMAGIDSPLHF.